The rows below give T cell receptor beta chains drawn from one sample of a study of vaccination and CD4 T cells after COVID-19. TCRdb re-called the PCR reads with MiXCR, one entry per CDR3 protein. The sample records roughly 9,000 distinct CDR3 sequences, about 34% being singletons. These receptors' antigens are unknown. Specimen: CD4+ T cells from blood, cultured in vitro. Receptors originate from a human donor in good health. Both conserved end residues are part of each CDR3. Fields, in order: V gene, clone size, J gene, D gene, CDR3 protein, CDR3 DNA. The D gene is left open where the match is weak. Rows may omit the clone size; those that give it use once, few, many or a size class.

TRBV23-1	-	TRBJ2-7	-	CASSQWGNSYEQYF	TGCGCCAGCAGTCAGTGGGGGAACTCCTACGAGCAGTACTTC
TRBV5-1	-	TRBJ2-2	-	CASSLGLAQGTGELFF	TGCGCCAGCAGCTTGGGATTGGCCCAGGGCACCGGGGAGCTGTTTTTT
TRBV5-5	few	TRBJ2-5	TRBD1	CASTRLHRDRVSQETQYF	TGTGCCAGCACCCGACTCCACCGGGACAGGGTGTCCCAAGAGACCCAGTACTTC
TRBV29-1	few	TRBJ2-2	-	CSVGDRSNTGELFF	TGCAGCGTTGGCGACAGGTCGAACACCGGGGAGCTGTTTTTT
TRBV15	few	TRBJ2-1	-	CATSGRYYNEQFF	TGTGCCACCAGCGGGAGGTATTACAATGAGCAGTTCTTC
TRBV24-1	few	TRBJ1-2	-	CATSDGRYGYTF	TGTGCCACCAGTGATGGCCGGTATGGCTACACCTTC
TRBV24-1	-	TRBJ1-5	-	CATSDPRGGGDQPQHF	TGTGCCACCAGTGATCCCCGGGGCGGAGGGGACCAGCCCCAGCATTTT
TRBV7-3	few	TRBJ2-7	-	CASSISGQGSYEQYF	TGTGCCAGCAGCATAAGCGGGCAGGGCTCCTACGAGCAGTACTTC
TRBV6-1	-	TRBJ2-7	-	CASGARWYEQYF	TGTGCCAGCGGGGCGCGGTGGTACGAGCAGTACTTC
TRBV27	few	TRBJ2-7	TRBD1	CASSPGQGVGEQYF	TGTGCCAGCAGCCCAGGACAGGGGGTGGGTGAGCAGTACTTC
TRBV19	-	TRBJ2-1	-	CASSIGVASSYNEQFF	TGTGCCAGTAGTATCGGGGTAGCGAGCTCCTACAATGAGCAGTTCTTC
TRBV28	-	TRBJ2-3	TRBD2	CASSLWTSGSSSTDTQYF	TGTGCCAGCAGTTTATGGACTAGCGGATCTTCTAGCACAGATACGCAGTATTTT
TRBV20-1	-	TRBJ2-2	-	CSAPGQITGELFF	TGCAGTGCTCCCGGACAGATCACCGGGGAGCTGTTTTTT
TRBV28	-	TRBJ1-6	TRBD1	CAGAGQGDSPLHF	TGTGCGGGAGCAGGTCAGGGGGATTCACCCCTCCACTTT
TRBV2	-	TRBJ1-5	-	CASMTDGNQPQHF	TGTGCCAGCATGACCGACGGGAATCAGCCCCAGCATTTT
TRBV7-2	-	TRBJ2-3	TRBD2	CASSLKLAGADTQYF	TGTGCCAGCAGCTTAAAACTAGCGGGAGCAGATACGCAGTATTTT
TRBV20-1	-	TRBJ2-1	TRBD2	CSARDPGGTSGYNEQFF	TGCAGTGCTAGAGATCCCGGTGGGACTAGCGGCTACAATGAGCAGTTCTTC